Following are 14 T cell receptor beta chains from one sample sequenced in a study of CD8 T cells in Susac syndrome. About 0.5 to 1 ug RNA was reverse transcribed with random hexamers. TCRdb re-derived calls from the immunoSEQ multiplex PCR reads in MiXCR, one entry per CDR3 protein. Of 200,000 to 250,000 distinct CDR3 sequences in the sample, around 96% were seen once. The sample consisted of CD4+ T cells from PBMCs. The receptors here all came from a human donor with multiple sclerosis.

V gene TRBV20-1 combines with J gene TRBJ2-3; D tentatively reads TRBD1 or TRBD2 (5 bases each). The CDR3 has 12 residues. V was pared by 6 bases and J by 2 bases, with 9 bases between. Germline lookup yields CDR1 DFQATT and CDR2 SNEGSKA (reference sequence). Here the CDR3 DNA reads TGCAGTGCCTGGGGGAACACAGATACGCAGTATTTT. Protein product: CSAWGNTDTQYF.

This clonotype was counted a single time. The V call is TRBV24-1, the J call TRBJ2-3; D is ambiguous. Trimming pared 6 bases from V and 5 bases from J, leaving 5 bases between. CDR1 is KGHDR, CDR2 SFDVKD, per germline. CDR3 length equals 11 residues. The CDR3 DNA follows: TGTGCCACCAGTTATCTAGATACGCAGTATTTT. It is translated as CATSYLDTQYF.

CDR3 protein: CASSPRKGANEQYF. The CDR3 region has the DNA TGTGCCAGCAGCCCTCGTAAGGGGGCGAACGAGCAGTACTTC. The J gene is TRBJ2-7, the V gene TRBV3-1; TRBD1 agrees at 7 bases. The junction had 8 bases not matched to a gene; V was cut back by 4 bases and J by 5 bases. Germline values: CDR1 LGHDT, CDR2 YNNKEL (reference sequence). The CDR3 totals 14 residues.

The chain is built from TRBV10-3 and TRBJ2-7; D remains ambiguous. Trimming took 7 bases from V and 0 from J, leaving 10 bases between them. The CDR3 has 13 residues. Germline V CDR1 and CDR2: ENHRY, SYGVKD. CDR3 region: CAIMGQSSYEQYF. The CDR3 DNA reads TGTGCCATCATGGGTCAGAGCTCCTACGAGCAGTACTTC.

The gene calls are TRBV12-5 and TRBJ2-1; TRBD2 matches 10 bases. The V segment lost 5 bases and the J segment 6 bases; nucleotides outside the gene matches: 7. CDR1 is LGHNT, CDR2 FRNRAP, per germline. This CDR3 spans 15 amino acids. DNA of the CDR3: TGTGCTAGTGGTGCGGGACTAGCGATGGGCAATGAGCAGTTCTTC. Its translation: CASGAGLAMGNEQFF.

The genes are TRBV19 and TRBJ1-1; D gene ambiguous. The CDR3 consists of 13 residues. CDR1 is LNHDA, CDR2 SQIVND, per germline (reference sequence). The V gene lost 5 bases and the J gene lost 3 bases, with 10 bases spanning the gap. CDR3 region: CASSPQVDTEAFF. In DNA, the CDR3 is TGTGCCAGTAGTCCCCAGGTGGACACTGAAGCTTTCTTT.

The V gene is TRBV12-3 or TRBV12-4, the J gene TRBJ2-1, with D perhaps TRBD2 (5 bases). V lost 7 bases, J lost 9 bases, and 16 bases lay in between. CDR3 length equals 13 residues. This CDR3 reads CASTVRLASEQFF. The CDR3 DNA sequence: TGTGCCAGCACCGTCCGGCTAGCCAGTGAGCAGTTCTTC.

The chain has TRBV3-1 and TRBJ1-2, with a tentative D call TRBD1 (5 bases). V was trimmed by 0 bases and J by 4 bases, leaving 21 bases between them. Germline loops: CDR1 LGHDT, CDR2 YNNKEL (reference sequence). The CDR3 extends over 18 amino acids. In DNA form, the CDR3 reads TGTGCCAGCAGCCAAGATCCCCGCAGGGATCAAGCTAGCTATGGCTACACCTTC. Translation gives CASSQDPRRDQASYGYTF.

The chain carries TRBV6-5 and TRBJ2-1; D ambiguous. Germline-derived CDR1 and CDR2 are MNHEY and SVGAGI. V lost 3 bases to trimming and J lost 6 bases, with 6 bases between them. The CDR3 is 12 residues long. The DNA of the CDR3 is TGTGCCAGCAGTTATTTCCGCAATGAGCAGTTCTTC. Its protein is CASSYFRNEQFF.

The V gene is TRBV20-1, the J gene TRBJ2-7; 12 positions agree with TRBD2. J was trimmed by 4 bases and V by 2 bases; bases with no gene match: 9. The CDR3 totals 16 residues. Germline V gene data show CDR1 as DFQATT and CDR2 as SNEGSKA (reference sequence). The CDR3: CSARPTRLAGVYEQYF. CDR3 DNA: TGCAGTGCTAGACCTACACGACTAGCGGGAGTTTACGAGCAGTACTTC.

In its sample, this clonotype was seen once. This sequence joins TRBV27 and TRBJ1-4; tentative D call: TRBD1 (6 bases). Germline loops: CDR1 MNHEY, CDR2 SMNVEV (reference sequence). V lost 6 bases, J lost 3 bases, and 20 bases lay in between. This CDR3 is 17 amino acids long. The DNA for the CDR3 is TGTGCCAGCAGGCCCAACTGGGGGCGCGGAGCTAATGAAAAACTGTTTTTT. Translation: CASRPNWGRGANEKLFF. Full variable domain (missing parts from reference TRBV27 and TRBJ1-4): EAQVTQNPRYLITVTGKKLTVTCSQNMNHEYMSWYRQDPGLGLRQIYYSMNVEVTDKGDVPEGYKVSRKEKRNFPLILESPSPNQTSLYFCASRPNWGRGANEKLFFGSGTQLSVL.

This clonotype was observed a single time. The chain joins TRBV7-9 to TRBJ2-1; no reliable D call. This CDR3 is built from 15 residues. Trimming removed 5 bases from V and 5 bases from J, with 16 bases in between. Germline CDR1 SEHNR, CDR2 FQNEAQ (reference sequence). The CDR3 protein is CASSPKARLNNEQFF. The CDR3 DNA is TGTGCCAGCAGCCCCAAGGCCCGGCTCAACAATGAGCAGTTCTTC. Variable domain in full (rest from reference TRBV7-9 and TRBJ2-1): DTGVSQNPRHKITKRGQNVTFRCDPISEHNRLYWYRQTLGQGPEFLTYFQNEAQLEKSRLLSDRFSAERPKGSFSTLEIQRTEQGDSAMYLCASSPKARLNNEQFFGPGTRLTVL.

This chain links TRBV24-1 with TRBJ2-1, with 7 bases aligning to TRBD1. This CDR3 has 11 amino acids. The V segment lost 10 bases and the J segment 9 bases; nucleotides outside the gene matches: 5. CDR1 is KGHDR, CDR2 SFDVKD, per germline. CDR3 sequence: CATSGGIEQFF. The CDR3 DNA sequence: TGTGCCACTTCAGGGGGAATTGAGCAGTTCTTC.

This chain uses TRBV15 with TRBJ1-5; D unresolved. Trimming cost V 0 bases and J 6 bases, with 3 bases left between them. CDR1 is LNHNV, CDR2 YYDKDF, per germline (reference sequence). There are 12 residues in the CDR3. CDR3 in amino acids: CATSRDRQPQHF. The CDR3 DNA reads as TGTGCCACCAGCAGAGATCGTCAGCCCCAGCATTTT.